This entry is about one TCR beta chain. Its antigen remains unknown. RNA was extracted with the RNeasy kit, and a quantity of roughly 0.45 to 1 ug was reverse transcribed using random hexamers. MiXCR, run by TCRdb on the immunoSEQ multiplex PCR reads, gives a single entry per CDR3 protein. The sample has approximately 75,000 distinct CDR3 sequences, approximately 95% seen once. TCR beta sequencing was performed on blood CD8+ and CD4+ T cells. The controls, all healthy donors, were matched for age and sex. Isolation of CD8+ and CD4+ T cells was performed negatively, whereas enrichment of TEMRA cells was done by FACS. Germline CDR1 SQVTM, CDR2 ANQGSEA. V was cut by 4 bases and J by 3 bases, with 7 bases left in between. This CDR3 region has 13 residues. The data were obtained in a study of CD8 T cells in Susac syndrome. Points from the study as a whole: The authors acknowledged that their TCR sequencing and HLA analysis involved a relatively small number of individuals.

Sequencing used CD8+ T cells from PBMCs. The gene calls are TRBV29-1 and TRBJ1-6, with D possibly matching TRBD1 (5 bases). The sequence was obtained from a human donor in good health. CDR3 in DNA: TGCAGCGTTGTGCAGGGCTATAATTCACCCCTCCACTTT. This codes for CSVVQGYNSPLHF.